Sequencing of this TCR beta chain was carried out in a study of neoadjuvant nivolumab and ipilimumab in lung cancer. This clone was picked up a small number of times. Its matching antigen is unknown. The study, taken as a whole, reports: TCR clonality did not significantly correlate with pathologic tumor regression. Only two of four nivolumab-treated tumors gained richness and clonality by surgery. A small number of samples were TCR sequenced. Blood richness before therapy tracked richness in tumors resected after neoadjuvant therapy.

Here immunoSEQ multiplex PCR was the method, and the copy in TCRdb shows in-frame clones only, minus some. The table shows some 9,700 clones, with 70% to 80% occurring only once. Deletions cut 0 bases from V and 4 bases from J, with 7 bases between. Germline V gene data show CDR1 as MNHEY and CDR2 as SVGAGI. The CDR3 covers 14 residues. The source of this sequence is an adult with non-small cell lung cancer. Some clones in this sample may be carry-over from other donors' samples. The source was tumor tissue, collected after neoadjuvant nivolumab, alone or with ipilimumab, at or shortly before surgery. This chain uses TRBV6-5 with TRBJ1-5; D is possibly TRBD1 (5 bases). The CDR3 nucleotides read TGTGCCAGCAGTTACTCGTGGGGGAATCAGCCCCAGCATTTT. This encodes CASSYSWGNQPQHF.